This TCR beta chain was observed in a study of CD8 T cell repertoires and HIV-1 epitope variants. In the study overall: T cells were stimulated with Twenty-five Gag and Nef peptides separately. Autologous T cell-negative cells served as antigen-presenting cells in equal numbers. Tested: three Gag epitope families, Nef HW9 and YT9. Separate from the cultures, 1M uncultured T cells served as baseline.

The CDR3 is 13 residues long. Germline V gene sequence: CDR1 SGHAT, CDR2 FQDESV (reference sequence). V was cut by 1 base and J by 7 bases, with 5 bases left in between. Measured with immunoSEQ multiplex PCR; TCRdb has only the in-frame clones, and not every one. The sample yields some 87,000 clones, roughly 81% seen once. Sequencing was done on a sample of uncultured baseline CD8+ T cells from peripheral blood mononuclear cells (PBMCs). This clonotype originated in a male donor with HIV. V and J are TRBV11-1 and TRBJ1-6; D call uncertain. The CDR3 is CASSLDSNSPLHF. The CDR3 DNA reads as TGTGCCAGCAGCTTAGATTCGAATTCACCCCTCCACTTT.